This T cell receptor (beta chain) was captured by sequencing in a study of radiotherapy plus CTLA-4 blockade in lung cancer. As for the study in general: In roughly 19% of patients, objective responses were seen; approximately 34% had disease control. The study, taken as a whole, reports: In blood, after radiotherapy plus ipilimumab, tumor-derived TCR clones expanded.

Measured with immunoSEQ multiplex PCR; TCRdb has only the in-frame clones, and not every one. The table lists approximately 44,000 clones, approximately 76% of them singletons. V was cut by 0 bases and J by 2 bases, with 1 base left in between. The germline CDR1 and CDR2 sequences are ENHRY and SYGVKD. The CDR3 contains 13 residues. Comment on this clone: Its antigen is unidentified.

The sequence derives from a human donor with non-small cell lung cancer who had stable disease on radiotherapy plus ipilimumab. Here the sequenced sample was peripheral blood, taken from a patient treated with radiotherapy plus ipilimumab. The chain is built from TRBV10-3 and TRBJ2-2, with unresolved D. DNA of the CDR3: TGTGCCATCAGTGAGTCTAACACCGGGGAGCTGTTTTTT. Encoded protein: CAISESNTGELFF.